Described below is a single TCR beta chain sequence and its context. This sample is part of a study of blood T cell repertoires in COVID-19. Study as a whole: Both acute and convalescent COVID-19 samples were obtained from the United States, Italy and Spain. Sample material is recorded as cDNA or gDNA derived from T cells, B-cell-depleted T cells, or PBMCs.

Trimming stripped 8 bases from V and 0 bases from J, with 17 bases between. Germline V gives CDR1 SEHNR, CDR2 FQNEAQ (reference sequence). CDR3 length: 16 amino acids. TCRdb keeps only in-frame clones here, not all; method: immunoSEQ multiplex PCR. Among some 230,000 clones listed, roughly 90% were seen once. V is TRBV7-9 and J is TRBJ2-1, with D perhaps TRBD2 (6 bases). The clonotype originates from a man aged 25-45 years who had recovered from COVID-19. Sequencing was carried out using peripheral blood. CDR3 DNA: TGTGCCAGCGGACTACAAGGCGTTAGCTCCTACAATGAGCAGTTCTTC. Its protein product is CASGLQGVSSYNEQFF.